Listed below are T cell receptor beta chains from one sample, sequenced in a study of blood T cell repertoires in COVID-19. The repertoire was sequenced with immunoSEQ multiplex PCR; TCRdb's copy has only in-frame clones and lacks some. The sample has under 150,000 clones, 65% to 85% seen once. Material for sequencing was peripheral blood. The source is a man of 80 years or more with active or convalescent COVID-19. CDR3s leave out the opening cysteine and the closing phenylalanine or tryptophan.

CDR3aa | j_gene | v_gene
ASSPEGQDEKLF | TRBJ1-4 | TRBV5-1
ASSTINYRVHTEAF | TRBJ1-1 | TRBV28
ASSQLDRGYEQY | TRBJ2-7 | TRBV4-1
ASSRQGDSPLH | TRBJ1-6 | TRBV6-5
ASSLVLAGPTDTQY | TRBJ2-3 | TRBV7-2
ASSQYRQANEKLF | TRBJ1-4 | TRBV4-3
ASSYIQGVEKLF | TRBJ1-4 | TRBV6-2/TRBV6-3
ASSRHIGTGNTEAF | TRBJ1-1 | TRBV19
ASEDRGSEEQY | TRBJ2-7 | TRBV19
ASSATSGGPILETQY | TRBJ2-5 | TRBV11-2
ASSLGGGTGTDTQY | TRBJ2-3 | TRBV11-3
ATSDLRGSTDTQY | TRBJ2-3 | TRBV24-1
ASRGTGDQPQH | TRBJ1-5 | TRBV2
SVEGTGGGDEQF | TRBJ2-1 | TRBV29-1
SVGGTGYEQY | TRBJ2-7 | TRBV29-1
ASSEGQGVGYEQY | TRBJ2-7 | TRBV5-1
ASSSISGVEQF | TRBJ2-1 | TRBV6-5
ASTKGVLSYEQY | TRBJ2-7 | TRBV16
ASSLGMGHYDEAF | TRBJ1-1 | TRBV7-2
ASSGLQGRTEAF | TRBJ1-1 | TRBV9
ASSSTGSGQETQY | TRBJ2-5 | TRBV5-8
AWSLAGGRTGELF | TRBJ2-2 | TRBV30
ASSQDAVPTGASYNEQF | TRBJ2-1 | TRBV4-1
ASSLSGQWEAF | TRBJ1-1 | TRBV28
ASSIGTSGNQPQH | TRBJ1-5 | TRBV19
ASRRAGKSEKLF | TRBJ1-4 | TRBV4-1
TSSQDRGSGANVLT | TRBJ2-6 | TRBV1
ASTSLLSSSHGYT | TRBJ1-2 | TRBV3-1/TRBV3-2
ASSSPGTTYEQY | TRBJ2-7 | TRBV7-2
ASSSRYREQY | TRBJ2-7 | TRBV4-2
ASSTQGANTGELF | TRBJ2-2 | TRBV2
ASSSYYEQY | TRBJ2-7 | TRBV11-2
ASGLSSFEQY | TRBJ2-7 | TRBV27
ASSLDRASNEKLF | TRBJ1-4 | TRBV7-2
ASSQGLYSYEQY | TRBJ2-7 | TRBV4-1
ASSPLTGRPMNTEAF | TRBJ1-1 | TRBV6-6
ASSKSPRDQPQH | TRBJ1-5 | TRBV21-1
ASSLEVADYGYT | TRBJ1-2 | TRBV11-2
ASSQGPAGEQDTQY | TRBJ2-3 | TRBV4-3
ASSPRTSGEGEQF | TRBJ2-1 | TRBV5-4
SVGETGATNEKLF | TRBJ1-4 | TRBV29-1
ASSRSDYGYT | TRBJ1-2 | TRBV7-9
ASTGLAGAGETQY | TRBJ2-5 | TRBV11-2
ASSLRGPANYGYT | TRBJ1-2 | TRBV27
ASSLRGLDTQY | TRBJ2-3 | TRBV5-5
ASRGDSSYEQY | TRBJ2-7 | TRBV10-2
ASSLDRGPYGYT | TRBJ1-2 | TRBV28
ASSLLGDWDTSTGELF | TRBJ2-2 | TRBV28
ASNPQGGSYEQY | TRBJ2-7 | TRBV5-1
ASSQALGRGEKLF | TRBJ1-4 | TRBV5-1
ASRDSGTVNTEAF | TRBJ1-1 | TRBV19
ATSRGRNGEQF | TRBJ2-1 | TRBV15
ASSLPDRGSNQPQH | TRBJ1-5 | TRBV7-8